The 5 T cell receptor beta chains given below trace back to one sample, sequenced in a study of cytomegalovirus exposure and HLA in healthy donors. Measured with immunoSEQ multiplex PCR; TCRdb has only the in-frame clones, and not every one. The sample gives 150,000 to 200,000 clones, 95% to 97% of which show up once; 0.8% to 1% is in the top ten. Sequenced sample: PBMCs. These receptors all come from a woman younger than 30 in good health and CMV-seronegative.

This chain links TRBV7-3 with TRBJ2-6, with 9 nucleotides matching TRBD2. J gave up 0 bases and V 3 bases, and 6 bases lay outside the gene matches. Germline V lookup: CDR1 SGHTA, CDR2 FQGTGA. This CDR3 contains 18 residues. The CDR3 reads CASSLASGANSGANVLTF. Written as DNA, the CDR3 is TGTGCCAGCAGCTTGGCTAGCGGGGCAAACTCTGGGGCCAACGTCCTGACTTTC.

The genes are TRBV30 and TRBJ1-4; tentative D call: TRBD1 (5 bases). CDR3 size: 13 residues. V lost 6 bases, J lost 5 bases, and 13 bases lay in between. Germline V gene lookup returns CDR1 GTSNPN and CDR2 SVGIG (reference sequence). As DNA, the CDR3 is TGTGCCTGCCCGGGACTAGGGAATGAAAAACTGTTTTTT. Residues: CACPGLGNEKLFF. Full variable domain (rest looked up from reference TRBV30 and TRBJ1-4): SQTIHQWPATLVQPVGSPLSLECTVEGTSNPNLYWYRQAAGRGLQLLFYSVGIGQISSEVPQNLSASRPQDRQFILSSKKLLLSDSGFYLCACPGLGNEKLFFGSGTQLSVL.

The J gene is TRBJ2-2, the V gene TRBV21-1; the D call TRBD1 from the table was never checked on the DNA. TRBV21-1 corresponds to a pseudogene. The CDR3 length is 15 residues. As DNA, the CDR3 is TGTGCCAGCATAGGACAGGGCCGGTATACCGGGGAGCTGTTTTTT. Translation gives CASIGQGRYTGELFF.

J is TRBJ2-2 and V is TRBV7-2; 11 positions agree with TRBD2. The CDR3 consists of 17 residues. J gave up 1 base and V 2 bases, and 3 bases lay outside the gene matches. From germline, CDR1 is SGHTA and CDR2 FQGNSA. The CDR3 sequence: CASSLSLAGVNTGELFF. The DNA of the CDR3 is TGTGCCAGCAGCTTATCACTAGCGGGGGTGAACACCGGGGAGCTGTTTTTT.

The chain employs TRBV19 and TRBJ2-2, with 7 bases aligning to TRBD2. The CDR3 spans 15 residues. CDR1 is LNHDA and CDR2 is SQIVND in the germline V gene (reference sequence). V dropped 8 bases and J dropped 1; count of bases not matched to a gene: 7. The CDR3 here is CASFRGDRNTGELFF. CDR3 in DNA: TGTGCCAGTTTCCGGGGGGATCGGAACACCGGGGAGCTGTTTTTT.